This T cell receptor beta chain was captured by sequencing in a study of blood T cell repertoires in COVID-19. Method: immunoSEQ multiplex PCR; TCRdb's copy keeps in-frame clones and lacks some. Among 95,000 to 150,000 clones listed, roughly 89% were seen once. This CDR3 is built from 16 residues. Deletions cut 5 bases from V and 7 bases from J, with 20 bases between. The germline V gene has CDR1 LNHDA and CDR2 SQIVND (reference sequence). V gene TRBV19 combines with J gene TRBJ2-2; the D gene is possibly TRBD1 (5 bases). Sequencing was carried out using peripheral blood. This clonotype was sampled from a woman aged 60-70 years with COVID-19, enrolled during active disease. The CDR3: CASSHGWGQRSGELFF. The CDR3 nucleotides are TGTGCCAGTAGTCACGGTTGGGGCCAAAGGAGCGGGGAGCTGTTTTTT.